The 28 T cell receptor beta chains presented below share a single source sample, sequenced in a study of T cells in Graves' hyperthyroidism and ophthalmopathy. Researchers took RNA transcripts and amplified the TCR beta CDR3 regions from them. First-round RT-PCR with HTBI primers amplified the TCR CDR3 region. TCRdb fed the multiplex PCR reads into MiXCR, producing one record per CDR3 protein. The top ten clones hold over 35% of a sample with around 370,000 distinct CDR3 sequences, roughly 18% of them seen once. Material: blood. These receptors originate from a man between 18 and 29 years old with Graves' ophthalmopathy.

The table lists this clonotype with many counts. The chain recombines TRBV20-1 with TRBJ1-1, with a tentative D call TRBD1 (6 bases). The V gene's germline CDR1 is DFQATT and CDR2 SNEGSKA (reference sequence). V was cut by 4 bases and J by 0 bases, with 12 bases left in between. The CDR3 spans 14 residues. The CDR3 here is CSANRDTMNTEAFF. The CDR3 coding sequence is TGCAGTGCTAATCGGGACACTATGAACACTGAAGCTTTCTTT.

This clonotype was picked up a small number of times. This chain connects TRBV5-1 to TRBJ2-3, with TRBD2 matching over 14 bases. CDR1 SGHRS and CDR2 YFSETQ come from the germline V gene. The CDR3 contains 16 residues. The V segment lost 4 bases and the J segment 3 bases; nucleotides outside the gene matches: 4. The CDR3 reads CASSVRTSGGTDTQYF. DNA for the CDR3: TGCGCCAGCAGCGTACGGACTAGCGGGGGGACAGATACGCAGTATTTT.

This clonotype was seen a handful of times. CDR3 sequence reads: CASSLQSSGDTQYF. The CDR3 bases are TGCGCCAGCAGCTTGCAGTCTAGCGGGGATACGCAGTATTTT. The chain has TRBV5-1 and TRBJ2-3; 8 bases agree with TRBD2. Unmatched junction bases numbered 4, after V lost 1 base and J lost 6 bases. CDR1 and CDR2 (germline): SGHRS, YFSETQ. The CDR3 extends over 14 amino acids. The whole variable domain, remainder taken from reference TRBV5-1 and TRBJ2-3, is KAGVTQTPRYLIKTRGQQVTLSCSPISGHRSVSWYQQTPGQGLQFLFEYFSETQRNKGNFPGRFSGRQFSNSRSEMNVSTLELGDSALYLCASSLQSSGDTQYFGPGTRLTVL.

This clonotype has more than one count but fewer than ten. The chain links TRBV5-8 to TRBJ2-4; D unresolved. The CDR3 length is 15 residues. CDR1 SGHTS and CDR2 YDEGEE come from the germline V gene. The V end was cut by 4 bases, the J end by 2 bases, with 13 bases between. This chain's CDR3 is CASSPTPVSKNIQYF. The CDR3 nucleotides are TGTGCCAGCAGCCCTACCCCAGTTTCCAAAAACATTCAGTACTTC.

The chain links TRBV28 to TRBJ1-5; no reliable D call. The CDR3 sequence is 14 residues long. CDR1 and CDR2 from the germline V gene are MDHEN and SYDVKM. V shed 2 bases and J shed 4 bases, with 9 bases lying between them. This CDR3 reads CASSLAQRNQPQHF. CDR3 DNA sequence: TGTGCCAGCAGTTTAGCTCAAAGGAATCAGCCCCAGCATTTT.

The chain has TRBV19 and TRBJ2-1, with TRBD2 identical over 14 bases. This CDR3 contains 14 residues. Germline CDR1 is LNHDA and CDR2 is SQIVND (reference sequence). J gave up 6 bases and V 6 bases, and 1 base lay outside the gene matches. CDR3 bases: TGTGCCAGTAGGGGGACTAGCGGGGGCAATGAGCAGTTCTTC. Translated, it gives CASRGTSGGNEQFF.

This clonotype was detected many times. The chain is built from TRBV10-3 and TRBJ1-6, with unresolved D. The CDR3 consists of 16 residues. Trimming removed 0 bases from V and 10 bases from J, with 16 bases in between. Germline V gene sequence: CDR1 ENHRY, CDR2 SYGVKD. In DNA, the CDR3 is TGTGCCATCAGTGAGTCAGTCCCCTCCTGGGGATCACCCCTCCACTTT. Protein product: CAISESVPSWGSPLHF.

This clonotype was picked up many times. One end of the junction is discordant with germline, which a read error may explain. The CDR3 DNA reads TGCGCCAGCAACTTGATGGGGGCTGGGAACACTGAAGCTTTCTTT. Translating gives CASNLMGAGNTEAFF. The gene calls are TRBV5-1 and TRBJ1-1; TRBD1 is a possible D gene (6 bases). Germline V gene sequence: CDR1 SGHRS, CDR2 YFSETQ. This CDR3 is built from 15 residues.

Many counts were recorded for this clonotype. The J gene is TRBJ2-7, the V gene TRBV4-1; TRBD2 agrees at 10 bases. The CDR3 is 16 residues long. From germline, CDR1 is MGHRA and CDR2 YSYEKL. The trim removed 4 bases at V and 1 base at J, leaving 7 bases unmatched. CDR3 loop: CASSRFSGGNSYEQYF. The CDR3 DNA sequence: TGCGCCAGCAGCCGCTTTAGCGGGGGGAATTCCTACGAGCAGTACTTC.

The table lists this clonotype with a few counts. This chain joins TRBV27 and TRBJ2-3, with 10 bases fitting TRBD1. Germline V gene lookup returns CDR1 MNHEY and CDR2 SMNVEV (reference sequence). The V and J ends lost 5 bases and 1 base, in that order; junction bases with no gene match: 12. The CDR3 totals 18 residues. Written as DNA, the CDR3 is TGTGCCAGCAGTAGTGGTGTAGGGACAGGGGCGCGCACAGATACGCAGTATTTT. Encoded protein: CASSSGVGTGARTDTQYF.

The rearrangement uses TRBV20-1 and TRBJ1-5; possible D gene TRBD1, 6 bases. Germline-derived CDR1 and CDR2 are DFQATT and SNEGSKA (reference sequence). Trimming cost V 6 bases and J 3 bases, with 9 bases left between them. This CDR3 has 12 amino acids. The chain's CDR3 is CSANRVNQPQHF. The CDR3 nucleotides are TGCAGTGCCAACAGGGTCAATCAGCCCCAGCATTTT.

This clonotype came up many times. The CDR3 here is CASRMDTPNSPLHF. CDR3 in DNA: TGTGCCAGCAGGATGGACACACCGAATTCACCCCTCCACTTT. This sequence joins TRBV2 and TRBJ1-6, with D perhaps TRBD1 (5 bases). The CDR3 is 14 amino acids. With 6 bases removed from V and 7 bases from J, the gap between germline ends came to 13 bases. Germline V CDR1 and CDR2: SNHLY, FYNNEI. Using reference TRBV2 and TRBJ1-6 for the parts outside the CDR3, the full variable domain is EPEVTQTPSHQVTQMGQEVILRCVPISNHLYFYWYRQILGQKVEFLVSFYNNEISEKSEIFDDQFSVERPDGSNFTLKIRSTKLEDSAMYFCASRMDTPNSPLHFGNGTRLTVT.

This chain joins TRBV10-3 and TRBJ2-5, with D perhaps given as TRBD1 or TRBD2 (6 bases each). The CDR3 has 16 amino acids. Germline CDR1 ENHRY, CDR2 SYGVKD. V was trimmed by 9 bases and J by 2 bases, leaving 22 bases between them. CDR3 bases: TGTGCCATAGGCCCGAGGGGGGCCCACTCTCAAGAGACCCAGTACTTC. Protein product: CAIGPRGAHSQETQYF.

This clonotype was picked up many times. This sequence joins TRBV12-3 or TRBV12-4 and TRBJ2-5; 9 bases align to TRBD2. With 5 bases clipped from V and 5 bases from J, the junction kept 6 bases outside the gene matches. This CDR3 comprises 14 residues. CDR3 amino acids: CASSPSGAGETQYF. CDR3 nucleotides: TGTGCCAGCAGTCCTAGCGGGGCGGGGGAGACCCAGTACTTC.

This clonotype was found many times. The chain links TRBV10-2 to TRBJ1-1; no clear D. The CDR3 has 11 residues. CDR1 and CDR2 (germline): WSHSY, SAAADI. Trimming shortened V by 8 bases and J by 11 bases, and 15 bases separated the two germline ends. This CDR3 is CASSKDAEAFF. For the CDR3, the DNA is TGCGCCAGCTCAAAGGACGCGGAGGCTTTCTTT.

This CDR3 reads CASRGPGTSNQPQHF. The CDR3 DNA follows: TGTGCCAGCAGAGGTCCGGGAACTAGCAATCAGCCCCAGCATTTT. The V gene is TRBV7-9, the J gene TRBJ1-5; D gene ambiguous. V was shortened by 6 bases and J by 0 bases, with 12 bases between the two germline ends. There are 15 residues in the CDR3. Germline CDR1 is SEHNR and CDR2 is FQNEAQ (reference sequence).

Of note for this clonotype: One base away lies a much larger clone, so this may be a sequencing read error. This chain connects TRBV5-1 to TRBJ2-7, with 7 positions matching TRBD1. The CDR3 has 16 residues. The germline V gene has CDR1 SGHRS and CDR2 YFSETQ. The CDR3 DNA is TGCACCAGCAGCTTGGCCCCGGACAGGAGCTCCTACGAGCAGTACTTC. Protein sequence: CTSSLAPDRSSYEQYF.

This clonotype was observed many times. The chain carries TRBV12-3 or TRBV12-4 and TRBJ2-5, with 11 positions matching TRBD2. After removal of 5 bases from V and 4 bases from J, the junction contained 6 bases not matched to a gene. The CDR3 sequence is 15 residues long. CDR3 region: CASSHSGGAAETQYF. In nucleotides, the CDR3 is TGTGCCAGCAGTCATAGCGGGGGGGCAGCAGAGACCCAGTACTTC.

The V call is TRBV6-4, the J call TRBJ1-2, with 9 bases that match TRBD1. The CDR3 is 16 amino acids. After removal of 8 bases from V and 7 bases from J, the junction contained 17 bases not matched to a gene. The germline V gene has CDR1 MRHNA and CDR2 SNTAGT. This CDR3 reads CASSLTGGYEVGGYTF. CDR3 sequence (DNA): TGTGCCAGCTCCCTGACAGGGGGATACGAAGTCGGTGGCTACACCTTC.

The chain couples TRBV14 to TRBJ1-2, with D perhaps matching TRBD1 (5 bases). V was cut by 3 bases and J by 4 bases, with 15 bases left in between. The length of the CDR3 is 15 residues. The germline gives CDR1 SGHDN, CDR2 FVKESK. The CDR3 region is CASSQAVDSIYGYTF. CDR3 coding DNA: TGTGCCAGCAGCCAGGCGGTTGACAGTATCTATGGCTACACCTTC.

This chain connects TRBV6-5 to TRBJ2-1; 7 bases line up with TRBD1. CDR3 size: 16 residues. In germline, CDR1 is MNHEY, CDR2 SVGAGI. Losses at the gene ends were 7 bases for V and 4 bases for J; bases not matched to a gene: 13. The CDR3 DNA sequence: TGTGCCAGCATCATCCACCGGGACAGCCCTTACAATGAGCAGTTCTTC. Translation: CASIIHRDSPYNEQFF.

This clonotype was counted many times. The V and J genes are TRBV12-3 or TRBV12-4 and TRBJ1-2, with 7 positions matching TRBD1. V shed 4 bases, J shed 9 bases, and the junction held 5 bases outside the gene matches. This CDR3 spans 12 amino acids. CDR3 in amino acids: CASSSPTGSYTF. The CDR3 region has the DNA TGTGCCAGCAGTTCGCCGACAGGGAGCTACACCTTC.

The sample holds many counts of this clonotype. This chain uses TRBV3-1 with TRBJ1-2, with D possibly matching TRBD1 (5 bases). The germline V gene encodes CDR1 LGHDT and CDR2 YNNKEL (reference sequence). Deletions cut 1 base from V and 4 bases from J, with 16 bases between. The CDR3 is 16 residues long. CDR3 DNA sequence: TGTGCCAGCAGCCAAGTAGGCAGGGAAACAGTCTATGGCTACACCTTC. Its translation: CASSQVGRETVYGYTF. The full variable domain, with the rest looked up from reference TRBV3-1 and TRBJ1-2, is DTAVSQTPKYLVTQMGNDKSIKCEQNLGHDTMYWYKQDSKKFLKIMFSYNNKELIINETVPNRFSPKSPDKAHLNLHINSLELGDSAVYFCASSQVGRETVYGYTFGSGTRLTVV.

CDR3 in amino acids: CSALESGSGNTIYF. CDR3 DNA: TGCAGTGCCTTGGAATCGGGGTCTGGAAACACCATATATTTT. The chain recombines TRBV20-1 with TRBJ1-3; D gene uncertain. Trimming removed 6 bases at V and 1 base at J, with 13 bases between. CDR3 length: 14 amino acids. CDR1 and CDR2 (germline): DFQATT, SNEGSKA (reference sequence).

The chain couples TRBV9 to TRBJ2-1, with 7 bases that match TRBD2. J gave up 8 bases and V 2 bases, and 16 bases lay outside the gene matches. The CDR3 runs 17 residues. In germline, CDR1 is SGDLS, CDR2 YYNGEE. As DNA, the CDR3 is TGTGCCAGCAGCGTGGGCCGGGGAGGGTTTATTCATGATGAGCAGTTCTTC. Translation gives CASSVGRGGFIHDEQFF.

With respect to this clonotype: Mismatch with germline at one junction end may stem from a read error. The V call is TRBV27, the J call TRBJ2-3; D may match TRBD1 or TRBD2 (5 bases each). Germline-derived CDR1 and CDR2 are MNHEY and SMNVEV (reference sequence). The CDR3 is 15 amino acids. The CDR3 nucleotides are TGTGCCAACAGTTTTTGGGACGGACCCACAGATACGCAGTATTTT. This sequence encodes CANSFWDGPTDTQYF.

This clonotype was counted many times. The V and J genes are TRBV28 and TRBJ1-3; maybe TRBD1 (5 bases). Germline-derived CDR1 and CDR2 are MDHEN and SYDVKM. The CDR3 loop spans 11 amino acids. V lost 8 bases to trimming and J lost 8 bases, with 10 bases between them. The CDR3 nucleotides are TGTGCCAGCGGGGGTCGGGACACCATATATTTT. Protein: CASGGRDTIYF.

This clonotype showed up many times. The chain is built from TRBV27 and TRBJ2-3, with 10 bases fitting TRBD1. Looked up from germline, CDR1 is MNHEY and CDR2 is SMNVEV (reference sequence). The CDR3 sequence is 14 residues long. V shed 5 bases, J shed 4 bases, and the junction held 3 bases outside the gene matches. The CDR3 is CASSTGQGADTQYF. Written as DNA, the CDR3 is TGTGCCAGCAGTACCGGACAGGGGGCAGATACGCAGTATTTT.